The sequence of this TCR beta chain was determined in a study of T cells after yellow fever vaccination. MiXCR, applied by TCRdb to the 5' RACE reads, yields one record per CDR3 protein. Altogether hundreds of thousands of distinct CDR3 sequences are present, roughly 12% being singletons, with the ten largest covering under 15%. Per the germline V gene, CDR1 is DFQATT and CDR2 is SNEGSKA (reference sequence). The CDR3 extends over 15 amino acids. The V end lost 3 bases, the J end lost 6 bases, and 21 bases lay between the germline ends. This clonotype was recorded at least ten times. Specimen: PBMCs, collected on the day of the yellow fever booster vaccination. The rearrangement links TRBV20-1 to TRBJ2-7; perhaps TRBD2 as D (5 bases). This receptor was obtained from a man under 40 who received the YFV17D yellow fever vaccine. Here the CDR3 DNA reads TGCAGTGCTAGCGGGAACCCCGCTTCGCCCCTCGAGCAGTACTTC. Translating it yields CSASGNPASPLEQYF.